These T cell receptor beta chains were read from a single sample in a study of beta chain features in type 1 diabetes. The repertoire was sequenced with immunoSEQ multiplex PCR; TCRdb's copy has only in-frame clones and lacks some. The data show roughly 240,000 clones, approximately 14% seen once. Source material: naive CD4+ T cells from blood. These receptors were obtained from a middle-aged woman in good health. Both conserved end residues are part of each CDR3. D genes are given only for firm matches. Clone sizes are given selectively: once, few, many, or a class where the clone is expanded.

>few|TRBJ2-7|TRBV27|TRBD1
TGTGCCAGCAGTTTAAGGGACAGGGGGCACGAGCAGTACTTC
CASSLRDRGHEQYF
>-|TRBJ2-2|TRBV6-5|-
TGTGCCAGCAGCCGACCGACAGGCCCCGGGGAGCTGTTTTTT
CASSRPTGPGELFF
>-|TRBJ2-2|TRBV5-1|TRBD1
TGCGCCAGCAGCTTGGCCGGTACAGGGGAGAACACCGGGGAGCTGTTTTTT
CASSLAGTGENTGELFF
>few|TRBJ1-1|TRBV25-1|-
TGTGCCAGCAGTACGGGGGGCCGCACTGAAGCTTTCTTT
CASSTGGRTEAFF
>-|TRBJ1-3|TRBV18|TRBD1
TGTGCCAGCTCAGCCGCCGGGACAGTCTCTGGAAACACCATATATTTT
CASSAAGTVSGNTIYF
>-|TRBJ1-1|TRBV2|-
TGTGCCAGCAGGGACACAGTGAACACTGAAGCTTTCTTT
CASRDTVNTEAFF
>few|TRBJ2-7|TRBV6-6|-
TGTGCCAGCAGTTACGGCCAGGGATTCGAGCAGTACTTC
CASSYGQGFEQYF
>few|TRBJ2-5|TRBV5-1|TRBD2
TGCGCCAGCAGCCCGGGACTAGCGGGGTTACACCAAGAGACCCAGTACTTC
CASSPGLAGLHQETQYF
>-|TRBJ2-3|TRBV19|TRBD1
TGTGCCAGTAGCCCGGGACAGGGACCCACAGATACGCAGTATTTT
CASSPGQGPTDTQYF
>-|TRBJ1-6|TRBV12-5|-
TGTGCTAGTGGTCCCTCGGGGTCTTCCTATTCACCCCTCCACTTT
CASGPSGSSYSPLHF
>few|TRBJ1-6|TRBV19|-
TGTGCCAGTAACCCCGAGTTCAACAGGAACGGTTCACCCCTCCACTTT
CASNPEFNRNGSPLHF
>-|TRBJ1-6|TRBV5-1|TRBD1
TGCGCCAGCAGCTCAGGGGGCGCGACTGGTAATTCACCCCTCCACTTT
CASSSGGATGNSPLHF
>-|TRBJ2-5|TRBV7-2|-
TGTGCCAGCAGCTTAAGGGGAGAGACCCAGTACTTC
CASSLRGETQYF
>-|TRBJ2-7|TRBV9|TRBD1
TGTGCCAGCAGCGCCCGGGGGGACAGGGGGTCCTACGAGCAGTACTTC
CASSARGDRGSYEQYF
>few|TRBJ1-1|TRBV2|-
TGTGCCAGCAGTTCAGGGGCGCTAACTGAAGCTTTCTTT
CASSSGALTEAFF
>-|TRBJ2-3|TRBV5-5|-
TGTGCCAGCAGCTCGACCTTACTAAACGCAAACACAGATACGCAGTATTTT
CASSSTLLNANTDTQYF
>-|TRBJ2-5|TRBV7-2|-
TGTGCCAGCAGCTTCCCCTTTGAGACCCAGTACTTC
CASSFPFETQYF
>-|TRBJ2-6|TRBV7-9|TRBD1
TGTGCCGGAAAGGACAGGGGGTGGTCTGGGGCCAACGTCCTGACTTTC
CAGKDRGWSGANVLTF
>-|TRBJ1-5|TRBV19|TRBD1
TGTGCCAGTAGTACCCACAGGGGGCCTTCCAATCAGCCCCAGCATTTT
CASSTHRGPSNQPQHF
>-|TRBJ2-1|TRBV21-1|-
TGTGCCAGCAGCACCACTAGCGGGGGCTACAATGAGCAGTTCTTC
CASSTTSGGYNEQFF
>-|TRBJ1-1|TRBV15|-
TGTGCCACCAGCAGACCATATCGGGGAGGGAGCACTGAAGCTTTCTTT
CATSRPYRGGSTEAFF
>-|TRBJ2-7|TRBV5-5|-
TGTGCCAGCAGCTTGGCCATCGGGGGACTCTACGAGCAGTACTTC
CASSLAIGGLYEQYF
>few|TRBJ1-3|TRBV9|-
TGTGCCAGCAGCCCCCGGGTCGACGGAAACACCATATATTTT
CASSPRVDGNTIYF
>-|TRBJ2-7|TRBV9|-
TGTGCCAGCAGCGGACAGGGAGGACGCTACGAGCAGTACTTC
CASSGQGGRYEQYF
>few|TRBJ2-3|TRBV27|-
TGTGCCAGCAGGGGCGGAGGGGTAGATACGCAGTATTTT
CASRGGGVDTQYF
>-|TRBJ1-4|TRBV2|-
TGTGCCAGCAGTGACCCGGCTCAGGGGTCGAGGGAAAAACTGTTTTTT
CASSDPAQGSREKLFF